This passage covers 18 T cell receptor beta chains from one sample sequenced in a study of cytomegalovirus exposure and HLA in healthy donors (dated 2017 in TCRdb). The library was obtained by the immunoSEQ multiplex PCR assay. For the multiplex PCR, a mixture combining 60 forward primers for TCR Vbeta segments and 13 reverse primers for TCR Jbeta segments was used. Not all clones reach the TCRdb copy of this immuneACCESS table, which keeps in-frame sequences only. Checked studies attribute under half of the gap to unresolved V genes and leave the rest unexplained. The sample table contains hundreds of thousands of clones; only one count was recorded for about 81% of them. Roughly 6% of the sample is taken by the ten largest. Input material: PBMCs. The origin of the receptors is a man between 40 and 49 years old in good health and CMV-seropositive.

This clone has only a few counts. The chain uses TRBV9 and TRBJ2-1; TRBD2 aligns across 11 bases. Germline V gene sequence: CDR1 SGDLS, CDR2 YYNGEE. V lost 0 bases and J lost 9; bases outside the gene matches: 17. The CDR3 runs 19 residues. The DNA of the CDR3 is TGTGCCAGCAGCGTAGCTGCCCCCGGAACACTAGCGGGAGATGGTGAGCAGTTCTTC. Its translation: CASSVAAPGTLAGDGEQFF.

The V and J genes are TRBV7-9 and TRBJ2-3; D gene uncertain. CDR3 length: 15 amino acids. CDR1 is SEHNR and CDR2 is FQNEAQ in the germline V gene (reference sequence). The V end lost 3 bases, the J end lost 0 bases, and 10 bases lay between the germline ends. The CDR3 region is CASSLADTSTDTQYF. The CDR3 coding sequence is TGTGCCAGCAGCTTGGCGGATACTAGCACAGATACGCAGTATTTT.

This chain links TRBV30 with TRBJ2-3; 8 nucleotides align to TRBD1. The CDR3 spans 12 residues. V trimming: 4 bases; J trimming: 4 bases; junction bases outside the gene matches: 1. Germline lookup yields CDR1 GTSNPN and CDR2 SVGIG (reference sequence). CDR3 nucleotide sequence: TGTGCCTGGACAGGGGGCTCAGATACGCAGTATTTT. This translates into CAWTGGSDTQYF.

This sequence joins TRBV11-3 and TRBJ2-1, with D maybe TRBD1 (5 bases). Trimming shortened V by 4 bases and J by 6 bases, and 13 bases separated the two germline ends. Germline V lookup: CDR1 SGHNT, CDR2 YENEEA. This CDR3 comprises 14 residues. The CDR3, as DNA: TGTGCCAGCAGCTCAGACAGTCATCCCAATGAGCAGTTCTTC. It is translated as CASSSDSHPNEQFF.

The rearrangement uses TRBV12-1 and TRBJ1-2; the D call of TRBD1 is as the table states it, not checked on the DNA. TRBV12-1 is labeled a pseudogene. The CDR3 runs to 14 residues. The CDR3 reads CASSWTGANYGYTF. CDR3 bases: TGTGCCAGCAGCTGGACAGGAGCCAACTATGGCTACACCTTC.

V gene TRBV6-5 combines with J gene TRBJ2-3, with D perhaps TRBD2 (5 bases). The CDR3 spans 13 residues. The V end lost 7 bases, the J end lost 1 base, and 9 bases lay between the germline ends. Germline-derived CDR1 and CDR2 are MNHEY and SVGAGI. The CDR3: CASTLRGTDTQYF. The CDR3 bases are TGTGCCAGCACTTTGCGGGGCACAGATACGCAGTATTTT.

The CDR3 sequence: CASSPVTGYGYTF. The CDR3 nucleotides are TGTGCCAGCAGCCCCGTAACAGGGTATGGCTACACCTTC. The rearrangement links TRBV5-4 to TRBJ1-2, with D possibly TRBD1 on 6 matching bases. V lost 4 bases and J 5 bases, leaving 12 bases between the germline ends. The CDR3 totals 13 residues. Per germline, CDR1 SGHNT and CDR2 YYREEE (reference sequence).

V usage is TRBV5-1 and J usage is TRBJ2-7, with 11 bases that match TRBD2. V lost 4 bases, J lost 4 bases, and 10 bases stayed unmatched. Germline lookup yields CDR1 SGHRS and CDR2 YFSETQ. This CDR3 spans 16 amino acids. The CDR3 region is CASSVGYTSGSYEQYV. The CDR3 DNA follows: TGCGCCAGCAGCGTGGGGTATACTAGCGGGAGTTACGAGCAGTACGTC.

The genes are TRBV7-6 and TRBJ2-7; maybe TRBD2 (5 bases). CDR3 size: 13 residues. V was shortened by 1 base and J by 3 bases, with 7 bases between the two germline ends. Germline V CDR1 and CDR2: SGHVS, FNYEAQ. The CDR3 DNA reads TGTGCCAGCAGCTTAGGGACTGGCTACGAGCAGTACGTC. Translating it yields CASSLGTGYEQYV.

V and J are TRBV5-1 and TRBJ1-4, with a possible D match to TRBD1 (5 bases). Germline V gives CDR1 SGHRS, CDR2 YFSETQ. The V end lost 1 base, the J end lost 6 bases, and 10 bases lay between the germline ends. The CDR3 is made up of 14 amino acids. The DNA for the CDR3 is TGCGCCAGCAGCTTGAGGCAGGGTGATGAAAAACTGTTTTTT. Amino acids: CASSLRQGDEKLFF.

This rearrangement joins TRBV11-2 to TRBJ2-7, with D tentatively TRBD1 (6 bases). CDR3 length: 14 residues. From germline, CDR1 is SGHAT and CDR2 FQNNGV. Trimming took 4 bases from V and 0 from J, leaving 10 bases between them. CDR3 coding DNA: TGTGCCAGCAGCTCCGGGACAAACTCCTACGAGCAGTACTTC. It yields the protein CASSSGTNSYEQYF.

The V gene is TRBV6-1, the J gene TRBJ1-2; D is possibly TRBD1 (6 bases). The CDR3 loop spans 16 amino acids. Germline CDR1 and CDR2: MNHNS and SASEGT. V lost 3 bases to trimming and J lost 4 bases, with 18 bases between them. The CDR3 reads CASSDAGANSLYGYTF. The DNA of the CDR3 is TGTGCCAGCAGTGACGCAGGGGCCAACAGTCTCTATGGCTACACCTTC.

The chain is built from TRBV2 and TRBJ2-2, with a possible D match to TRBD2 (6 bases). The CDR3 totals 15 residues. The ends were cut back, 0 bases at V and 7 bases at J, with 12 bases in the middle. Germline V gene data show CDR1 as SNHLY and CDR2 as FYNNEI. Here the CDR3 DNA reads TGTGCCAGCAGTGAAGCGCCGGGGAGGCTCGGGGAGCTGTTTTTT. This sequence encodes CASSEAPGRLGELFF.

The chain employs TRBV29-1 and TRBJ1-2; a weak D match, TRBD1 (6 bases). The CDR3 spans 13 residues. Germline CDR1 reads SQVTM; CDR2 reads ANQGSEA. The V end lost 3 bases, the J end lost 5 bases, and 13 bases lay between the germline ends. The CDR3: CSVEQGIPYGYTF. Written as DNA, the CDR3 is TGCAGCGTTGAGCAGGGGATTCCTTATGGCTACACCTTC.

The chain has TRBV19 and TRBJ1-1; 9 bases are a match to TRBD1. The germline V gene has CDR1 LNHDA and CDR2 SQIVND (reference sequence). J gave up 6 bases and V 3 bases, and 2 bases lay outside the gene matches. The CDR3 has 13 residues. The CDR3 protein is CASSMTGGAEAFF. The DNA of the CDR3 is TGTGCCAGTAGTATGACAGGGGGGGCTGAAGCTTTCTTT. The full variable domain, its missing parts supplied by reference TRBV19 and TRBJ1-1, is DGGITQSPKYLFRKEGQNVTLSCEQNLNHDAMYWYRQDPGQGLRLIYYSQIVNDFQKGDIAEGYSVSREKKESFPLTVTSAQKNPTAFYLCASSMTGGAEAFFGQGTRLTVV.

CDR3 region: CSGYRGLTDTQYF. Here the CDR3 DNA reads TGCAGCGGATACAGGGGACTGACAGATACGCAGTATTTT. The chain recombines TRBV29-1 with TRBJ2-3, with a possible D match to TRBD1 (7 bases). The germline V gene encodes CDR1 SQVTM and CDR2 ANQGSEA. The CDR3 spans 13 residues. Trimming stripped 7 bases from V and 3 bases from J, with 14 bases between.

The rearrangement links TRBV12-5 to TRBJ2-1; 7 nucleotides align to TRBD2. Germline trimming cut 5 bases from V and 0 bases from J; bases unmatched to any gene: 7. The CDR3 consists of 16 residues. Germline CDR1 and CDR2: LGHNT and FRNRAP. CDR3 sequence reads: CASGPRGESSYNEQFF. In nucleotides, the CDR3 is TGTGCTAGTGGTCCCCGGGGGGAGAGCTCCTACAATGAGCAGTTCTTC.

The chain has TRBV6-4 and TRBJ2-1; TRBD2 matches at 12 bases. Germline V gene data show CDR1 as MRHNA and CDR2 as SNTAGT. This CDR3 is 15 amino acids long. V lost 4 bases to trimming and J lost 7 bases; unmatched junction nucleotides: 5. CDR3 in amino acids: CASSVGLAGRNEQFF. CDR3 bases: TGTGCCAGCAGTGTAGGACTAGCGGGAAGGAATGAGCAGTTCTTC.